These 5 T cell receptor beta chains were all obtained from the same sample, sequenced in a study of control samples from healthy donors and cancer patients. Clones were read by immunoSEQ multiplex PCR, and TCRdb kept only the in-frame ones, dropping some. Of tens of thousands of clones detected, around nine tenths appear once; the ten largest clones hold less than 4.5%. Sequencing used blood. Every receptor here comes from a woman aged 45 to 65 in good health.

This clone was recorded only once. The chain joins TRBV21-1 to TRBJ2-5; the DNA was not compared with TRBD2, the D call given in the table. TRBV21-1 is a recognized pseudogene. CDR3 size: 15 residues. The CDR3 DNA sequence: TGTGCCAGCAGCAAACGCGAGTACCCCCAAGAGACCCAGTACTTC. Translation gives CASSKREYPQETQYF.

The CDR3 DNA reads as TGTGCCAGCAGCCAAGCCGGGACTAGCGGGGGTCACGAGCAGTACTTC. It encodes CASSQAGTSGGHEQYF. V is TRBV4-2 and J is TRBJ2-7; 14 positions match TRBD2. V lost 1 base to trimming and J lost 5 bases; unmatched junction nucleotides: 4. The V gene's germline CDR1 is LGHNA and CDR2 YNFKEQ. CDR3 length: 16 residues.

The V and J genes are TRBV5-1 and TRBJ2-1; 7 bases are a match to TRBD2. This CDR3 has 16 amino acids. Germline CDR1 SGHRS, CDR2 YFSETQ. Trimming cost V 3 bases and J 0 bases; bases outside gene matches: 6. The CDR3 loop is CASSSDWGGSYNEQFF. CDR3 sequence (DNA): TGCGCCAGCAGCTCCGACTGGGGGGGCTCCTACAATGAGCAGTTCTTC.

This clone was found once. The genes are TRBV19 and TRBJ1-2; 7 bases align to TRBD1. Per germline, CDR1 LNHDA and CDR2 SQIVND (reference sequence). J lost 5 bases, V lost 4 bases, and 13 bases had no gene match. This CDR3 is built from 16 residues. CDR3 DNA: TGTGCCAGTAGTACTAACCAACGACAGGGCGGATATGGCTACACCTTC. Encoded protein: CASSTNQRQGGYGYTF.

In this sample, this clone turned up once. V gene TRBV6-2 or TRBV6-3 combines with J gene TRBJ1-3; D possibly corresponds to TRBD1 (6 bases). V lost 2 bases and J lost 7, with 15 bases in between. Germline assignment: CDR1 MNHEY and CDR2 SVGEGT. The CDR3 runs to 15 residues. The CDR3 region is CASSYATPGANTIYF. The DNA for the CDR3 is TGTGCCAGCAGTTACGCGACCCCAGGGGCGAACACCATATATTTT.